This T cell receptor beta chain was profiled in a study of blood T cell repertoires in COVID-19. Study-wide context: Whether acute or convalescent, the COVID-19 samples came from the United States, Italy and Spain. In each case, the material was cDNA or gDNA derived from T cells, B-cell-depleted T cells, or PBMCs.

Sequencing used immunoSEQ multiplex PCR; TCRdb keeps in-frame clones, though not all of them. The top ten hold 9.6% of the sample, which has tens of thousands of clones, roughly 87% seen once. Trimming removed 2 bases at V and 2 bases at J, with 9 bases between. The CDR3 contains 15 residues. Germline assignment: CDR1 MNHEY and CDR2 SMNVEV (reference sequence). This clone appeared a few times. The source is a woman of 80 years or more with active COVID-19. Sequencing was done on a sample of peripheral blood. The chain couples TRBV27 to TRBJ1-4, with D unresolved. CDR3 sequence (DNA): TGTGCCAGCAGTTTAGGGCCGGGGACTAATGAAAAACTGTTTTTT. This encodes CASSLGPGTNEKLFF.